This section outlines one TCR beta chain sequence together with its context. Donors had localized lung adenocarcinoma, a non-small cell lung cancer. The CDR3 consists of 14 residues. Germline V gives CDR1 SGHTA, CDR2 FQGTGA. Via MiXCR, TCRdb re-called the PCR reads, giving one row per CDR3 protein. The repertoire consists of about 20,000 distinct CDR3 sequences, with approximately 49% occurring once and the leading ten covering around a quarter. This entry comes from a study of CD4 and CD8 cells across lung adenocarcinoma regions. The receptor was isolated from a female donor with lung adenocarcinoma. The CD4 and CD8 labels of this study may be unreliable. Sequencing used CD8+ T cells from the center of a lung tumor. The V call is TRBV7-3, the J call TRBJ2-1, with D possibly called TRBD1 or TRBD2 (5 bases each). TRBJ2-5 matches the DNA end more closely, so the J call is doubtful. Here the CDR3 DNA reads TGTGCCAGCAGCTTAGGAGGTTTGGGGGTGACCCAGTACTTC. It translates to CASSLGGLGVTQYF.